Listed below are T cell receptor beta chains from one sample, sequenced in a study of T cell responses to AZD1222 COVID-19 vaccine. Assay used: immunoSEQ multiplex PCR; TCRdb lists only in-frame clones, some missing. The sample has about 93,000 clones, 75% to 90% seen once. The sample was peripheral blood, taken 28 days after the second AZD1222 dose. The receptor source for this set is an adult who received the AZD1222 COVID-19 vaccine. CDR3s include the opening cysteine and the closing phenylalanine or tryptophan. A D gene is named only where the DNA matches it firmly. Clone sizes are given selectively: once, few, many, or a class where the clone is expanded.

CDR3aa | CDR3nt | v_gene | abundance | d_gene | j_gene
CASNLNRDPGANVLTF | TGTGCCAGCAACTTAAACAGGGATCCTGGGGCCAACGTCCTGACTTTC | TRBV2 | NA | NA | TRBJ2-6
CASSAQGRGYGYTF | TGTGCCAGTAGTGCACAGGGGAGGGGGTATGGCTACACCTTC | TRBV19 | NA | TRBD1 | TRBJ1-2
CASSAYGTSNQPQHF | TGTGCCAGCTCAGCCTATGGGACCTCCAATCAGCCCCAGCATTTT | TRBV18 | NA | NA | TRBJ1-5
CASSAPRGRTGELFF | TGTGCCAGCAGCGCCCCCCGGGGGAGAACCGGGGAGCTGTTTTTT | TRBV11-1 | NA | NA | TRBJ2-2
CASRGTTNYGYTF | TGTGCCAGCAGAGGAACCACTAACTATGGCTACACCTTC | TRBV27 | NA | NA | TRBJ1-2
CASSLGGTSGRAWYNEQFF | TGTGCCAGCAGCTTAGGCGGGACTAGCGGGAGGGCCTGGTACAATGAGCAGTTCTTC | TRBV7-3 | NA | TRBD2 | TRBJ2-1
CASANLRVDGRDEQFF | TGTGCTAGTGCCAACCTCAGGGTCGATGGGCGAGATGAGCAGTTCTTC | TRBV12-5 | NA | NA | TRBJ2-1
CASSLSSSSGNTIYF | TGTGCCAGCAGCTTGTCTTCGAGCTCTGGAAACACCATATATTTT | TRBV5-8 | NA | NA | TRBJ1-3
CASSRTGVKPEAFF | TGTGCCAGCTCACGGACAGGGGTTAAGCCTGAAGCTTTCTTT | TRBV18 | NA | TRBD1 | TRBJ1-1
CASSQESGGNTGELFF | TGCGCCAGCAGCCAAGAGTCGGGAGGTAACACCGGGGAGCTGTTTTTT | TRBV4-1 | NA | TRBD2 | TRBJ2-2
CASSVTGTSGNEQFF | TGTGCCAGCAGTGTTACCGGGACTAGCGGCAATGAGCAGTTCTTC | TRBV27 | once | TRBD2 | TRBJ2-1
CASSYQGDSPLHF | TGTGCCAGCAGCTATCAAGGGGATTCACCCCTCCACTTT | TRBV7-8 | once | NA | TRBJ1-6
CASSEDRVGTEAFF | TGTGCCAGCAGTGAAGACAGGGTGGGGACTGAAGCTTTCTTT | TRBV2 | NA | NA | TRBJ1-1
CASRFDEGYGYTF | TGTGCCAGCAGGTTTGACGAAGGGTATGGCTACACCTTC | TRBV7-6 | NA | NA | TRBJ1-2
CASSLGVAGGYTF | TGTGCCAGCAGCTTAGGCGTTGCGGGTGGCTACACCTTC | TRBV7-9 | NA | NA | TRBJ1-2
CAWISLRADGYTF | TGTGCCTGGATAAGTCTCCGGGCGGATGGCTACACCTTC | TRBV30 | NA | NA | TRBJ1-2
CASSEGPPDTQYF | TGTGCCAGCAGTGAGGGCCCTCCCGATACGCAGTATTTT | TRBV7-3 | NA | NA | TRBJ2-3
CASSYSQINSGNTIYF | TGTGCCAGCAGTTACTCCCAAATCAACTCTGGAAACACCATATATTTT | TRBV6-5 | NA | NA | TRBJ1-3
CASSPPLAGDRNEQFF | TGTGCCAGCAGCCCTCCCCTAGCGGGAGATAGGAATGAGCAGTTCTTC | TRBV13 | NA | TRBD2 | TRBJ2-1
CASSSRHAGDEKLFF | TGCGCCAGCAGCTCCCGACATGCTGGGGATGAAAAACTGTTTTTT | TRBV5-1 | NA | NA | TRBJ1-4
CASSLTGSEKLFF | TGTGCCAGCAGTCTAACAGGTTCTGAAAAACTGTTTTTT | TRBV28 | NA | NA | TRBJ1-4
CASTGERETQYF | TGTGCCAGCACAGGGGAGCGAGAGACCCAGTACTTC | TRBV25-1 | NA | NA | TRBJ2-5
CASSILYGSGANVLTF | TGTGCCAGTAGTATCCTGTATGGGTCTGGGGCCAACGTCCTGACTTTC | TRBV19 | NA | NA | TRBJ2-6
CASSRLTTEAFF | TGTGCCAGCAGTAGATTAACTACTGAAGCTTTCTTT | TRBV12-3/TRBV12-4 | NA | NA | TRBJ1-1
CASSLYQGKETQYF | TGTGCCAGCAGCTTGTATCAGGGTAAAGAGACCCAGTACTTC | TRBV5-5 | NA | NA | TRBJ2-5
CASSYDGNSPLHF | TGTGCCAGCAGTTACGACGGGAATTCACCCCTCCACTTT | TRBV6-5 | NA | NA | TRBJ1-6
CASSVDGIYGYTF | TGTGCCAGCAGCGTGGACGGGATCTATGGCTACACCTTC | TRBV2 | NA | NA | TRBJ1-2